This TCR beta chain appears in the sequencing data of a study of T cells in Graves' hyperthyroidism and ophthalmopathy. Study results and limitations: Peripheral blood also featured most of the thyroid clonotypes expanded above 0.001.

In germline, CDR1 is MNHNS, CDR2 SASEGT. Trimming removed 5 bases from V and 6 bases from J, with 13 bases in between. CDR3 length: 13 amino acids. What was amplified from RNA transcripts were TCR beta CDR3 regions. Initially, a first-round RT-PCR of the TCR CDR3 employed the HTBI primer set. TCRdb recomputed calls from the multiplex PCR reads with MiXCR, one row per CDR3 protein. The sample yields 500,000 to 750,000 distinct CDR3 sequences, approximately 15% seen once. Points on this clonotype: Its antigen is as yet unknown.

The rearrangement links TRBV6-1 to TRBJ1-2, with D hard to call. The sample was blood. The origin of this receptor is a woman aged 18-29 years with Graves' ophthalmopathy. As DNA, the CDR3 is TGTGCCAGCAGTCCCCTCTTGCAGGATGGCTACACCTTC. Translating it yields CASSPLLQDGYTF.